This passage covers 21 T cell receptor beta chains from one sample sequenced in a study of blood T cell repertoires in COVID-19. Clones were sequenced by immunoSEQ multiplex PCR, and TCRdb holds only the in-frame ones, with some missing. The sample records 110,000 to 150,000 clones, 85% to 90% being singletons. Sequencing was carried out using peripheral blood. Receptor source: a woman aged 55-70 years with acute or convalescent COVID-19.

J is TRBJ2-3 and V is TRBV7-8; 9 bases match TRBD2. This CDR3 is built from 14 residues. V lost 8 bases, J lost 2 bases, and 5 bases stayed unmatched. Germline loops: CDR1 SGHVS, CDR2 FQNEAQ. Here the CDR3 DNA reads TGTGCCAGCGCTAGCGGGGTCACCACAGATACGCAGTATTTT. Amino acids: CASASGVTTDTQYF.

In its sample, this clone was seen once. The V call is TRBV28, the J call TRBJ1-4, with D maybe TRBD1 (5 bases). V lost 8 bases to trimming and J lost 13 bases, with 11 bases between them. The CDR3 runs 10 residues. Germline-derived CDR1 and CDR2 are MDHEN and SYDVKM. This chain's CDR3 is CASGTRGLFF. The CDR3 nucleotides read TGTGCCAGCGGGACTCGGGGACTGTTTTTT.

The V call is TRBV19, the J call TRBJ2-1, with 9 bases fitting TRBD2. Losses at the gene ends were 3 bases for V and 6 bases for J; bases not matched to a gene: 6. Germline V lookup: CDR1 LNHDA, CDR2 SQIVND (reference sequence). The CDR3 consists of 15 residues. The CDR3 sequence: CASSMGTSILNEQFF. Written as DNA, the CDR3 is TGTGCCAGTAGTATGGGGACTAGCATACTCAATGAGCAGTTCTTC.

This chain uses TRBV18 with TRBJ2-7; TRBD1 matches 7 bases. CDR1 and CDR2 from the germline V gene are KGHSH and LQKENI. Germline trimming cut 0 bases from V and 5 bases from J; bases unmatched to any gene: 4. There are 14 residues in the CDR3. CDR3 sequence: CASSPPTGRDEQYF. The CDR3 bases are TGTGCCAGCTCACCACCGACAGGGCGAGACGAGCAGTACTTC.

V gene TRBV6-6 combines with J gene TRBJ2-3, with 9 bases lining up with TRBD1. This CDR3 has 15 residues. With V trimmed by 6 bases and J by 3 bases, 7 bases remained unmatched. The germline V gene has CDR1 MNHNY and CDR2 SVGAGI (reference sequence). CDR3 residues: CASSRGQGRTDTQYF. The CDR3 nucleotides are TGTGCCAGCAGCAGAGGACAGGGGCGGACAGATACGCAGTATTTT.

The chain uses TRBV19 and TRBJ2-3, with a tentative D call TRBD1 (5 bases). CDR1 is LNHDA, CDR2 SQIVND, per germline (reference sequence). V was clipped by 4 bases and J by 0 bases, with 8 bases between them. The CDR3 has 14 amino acids. The DNA of the CDR3 is TGTGCCAGTAGTAACCCAGGGAGCACAGATACGCAGTATTTT. This gives the protein CASSNPGSTDTQYF.

This clone has only a few counts. This chain connects TRBV6-6 to TRBJ1-5; the match to TRBD1 covers 10 bases. With V trimmed by 0 bases and J by 4 bases, 3 bases remained unmatched. The CDR3 length is 16 residues. The germline gives CDR1 MNHNY, CDR2 SVGAGI (reference sequence). The CDR3 spells CASSYSRDRGNQPQHF. CDR3 bases: TGTGCCAGCAGTTACTCTAGGGACAGGGGAAATCAGCCCCAGCATTTT.

This clone was found once. The V gene is TRBV7-9, the J gene TRBJ2-7; D unresolved. This CDR3 contains 14 residues. Germline V gene lookup returns CDR1 SEHNR and CDR2 FQNEAQ (reference sequence). Trimming removed 5 bases at V and 3 bases at J, with 14 bases between. The CDR3 coding sequence is TGTGCCAGCAGCCCAGGAATATCGAACTACGAGCAGTACTTC. Its translation: CASSPGISNYEQYF. The full variable domain, its missing parts supplied by reference TRBV7-9 and TRBJ2-7, is DTGVSQNPRHKITKRGQNVTFRCDPISEHNRLYWYRQTLGQGPEFLTYFQNEAQLEKSRLLSDRFSAERPKGSFSTLEIQRTEQGDSAMYLCASSPGISNYEQYFGPGTRLTVT.

The count of this clone is one. CDR3 residues: CASTRRDSNTEAFF. The CDR3 bases are TGTGCCAGCACACGCCGGGACAGTAACACTGAAGCTTTCTTT. The chain couples TRBV9 to TRBJ1-1; 7 nucleotides agree with TRBD1. The junction had 7 bases not matched to a gene; V was cut back by 6 bases and J by 2 bases. Per the germline V gene, CDR1 is SGDLS and CDR2 is YYNGEE. The CDR3 runs 14 residues. The whole variable domain, remainder taken from reference TRBV9 and TRBJ1-1, is DSGVTQTPKHLITATGQRVTLRCSPRSGDLSVYWYQQSLDQGLQFLIQYYNGEERAKGNILERFSAQQFPDLHSELNLSSLELGDSALYFCASTRRDSNTEAFFGQGTRLTVV.

The rearrangement uses TRBV5-1 and TRBJ2-1, with TRBD2 identical over 10 bases. J lost 0 bases, V lost 0 bases, and 3 bases had no gene match. The CDR3 has 17 amino acids. Germline V gene lookup returns CDR1 SGHRS and CDR2 YFSETQ. The CDR3 nucleotides are TGCGCCAGCAGCTTGGCCGGGACTAGCGTCTCCTACAATGAGCAGTTCTTC. This gives the protein CASSLAGTSVSYNEQFF.

The chain carries TRBV9 and TRBJ1-2; no reliable D call. This CDR3 region has 12 residues. Germline CDR1 and CDR2: SGDLS and YYNGEE. V dropped 0 bases and J dropped 8 bases, with 8 bases sitting between them. CDR3 coding DNA: TGTGCCAGCAGCGTAGGGAGGATCGGCTACACCTTC. Residues: CASSVGRIGYTF.

Only one count was recorded for this clone. The CDR3 carries no conserved terminal phenylalanine or tryptophan, so it likely arises from a read error. It is unclear where the CDR3 begins or ends on the DNA, so no DNA is shown, and the CDR3 is as TCRdb lists it. The gene calls are TRBV2 and TRBJ1-2; TRBD1 reflects the table's D call only, with no check against the DNA. CDR1 and CDR2 from the germline V gene are SNHLY and FYNNEI. A total of 13 residues make up the CDR3, ends included. The CDR3 sequence: CASILLPTGRLHL.

The rearrangement uses TRBV18 and TRBJ2-7; 10 bases agree with TRBD1. Germline V gives CDR1 KGHSH, CDR2 LQKENI. The CDR3 extends over 16 amino acids. The V and J ends lost 2 bases and 5 bases, in that order; junction bases with no gene match: 9. The CDR3 DNA reads TGTGCCAGCTCACCAACGAGGGGACAGGGGAGCAACGAGCAGTACTTC. The encoded protein is CASSPTRGQGSNEQYF.

V gene TRBV2 combines with J gene TRBJ1-1; a possible D gene is TRBD1 (5 bases). Germline V gene sequence: CDR1 SNHLY, CDR2 FYNNEI. Trimming stripped 1 base from V and 0 bases from J, with 15 bases between. The CDR3 is 17 residues long. The CDR3 here is CASSEGPPPGLNTEAFF. The CDR3 DNA reads TGTGCCAGCAGTGAAGGTCCCCCACCAGGGTTGAACACTGAAGCTTTCTTT.

The chain has TRBV5-1 and TRBJ1-3; tentatively, D is TRBD1 (5 bases). The CDR3 extends over 17 amino acids. Deletions cut 0 bases from V and 1 base from J, with 14 bases between. CDR1 is SGHRS and CDR2 is YFSETQ in the germline V gene. The CDR3 sequence: CASSLVGQRSSGNTIYF. The CDR3 nucleotides read TGCGCCAGCAGCTTGGTTGGACAAAGATCTTCTGGAAACACCATATATTTT.

The CDR3 DNA reads TGTGCCAGCAGTGAGACCATCTCTAGCGGGGCCGGGGAGCTGTTTTTT. Protein product: CASSETISSGAGELFF. The chain uses TRBV6-1 and TRBJ2-2; 9 bases agree with TRBD2. Germline V lookup: CDR1 MNHNS, CDR2 SASEGT. V lost 3 bases, J lost 6 bases, and 8 bases stayed unmatched. The CDR3 has 16 amino acids.

The chain combines TRBV6-2 or TRBV6-3 with TRBJ1-5; D perhaps matches TRBD1 (5 bases). The germline V and J ends were trimmed by 0 bases and 0 bases, with 18 bases remaining between them. Germline assignment: CDR1 MNHEY and CDR2 SVGEGT. The CDR3 contains 19 residues. CDR3 bases: TGTGCCAGCAGTTACTCGTTCAGGGTTGGTGGGGATAGCAATCAGCCCCAGCATTTT. Its protein product is CASSYSFRVGGDSNQPQHF.

The chain employs TRBV11-1 and TRBJ2-5, with 9 bases aligning to TRBD1. J lost 5 bases, V lost 5 bases, and 9 bases had no gene match. The CDR3 loop spans 15 amino acids. The germline V gene has CDR1 SGHAT and CDR2 FQDESV (reference sequence). The CDR3 region has the DNA TGTGCCAGCAGCCCAATAACCGGGACAGGGGAGACCCAGTACTTC. This gives the protein CASSPITGTGETQYF.

This chain joins TRBV9 and TRBJ2-1; no definite D call. This CDR3 comprises 11 residues. V was cut by 0 bases and J by 8 bases, with 3 bases left in between. Germline assignment: CDR1 SGDLS and CDR2 YYNGEE. The CDR3 DNA reads as TGTGCCAGCAGCGTAGCTCATGAGCAGTTCTTC. Encoded protein: CASSVAHEQFF.

The chain uses TRBV10-1 and TRBJ2-7; 8 positions match TRBD1. Trimming took 8 bases from V and 4 from J; bases not matched to a gene: 4. CDR3 size: 12 residues. Germline CDR1 reads WNHNN; CDR2 reads SYGVQD (reference sequence). The CDR3 nucleotides read TGCGCCAGCGGGACAGGCCCTTACGAGCAGTACTTC. This codes for CASGTGPYEQYF.

This clone occurred a few times. V gene TRBV6-5 combines with J gene TRBJ2-5; 7 bases fit TRBD1. CDR3 length: 15 residues. Trimming at V came to 6 bases and at J to 5 bases, leaving 12 bases not matched to a gene. CDR1 and CDR2 from the germline V gene are MNHEY and SVGAGI. The CDR3 DNA follows: TGTGCCAGCAGCCCACCGGGACAGAGTTCGGAGACCCAGTACTTC. It yields the protein CASSPPGQSSETQYF.